A single sample is the source of the 26 T cell receptor beta chains below, sequenced in a study of T cell responses to AZD1222 COVID-19 vaccine. This table comes from immunoSEQ multiplex PCR, and its TCRdb copy is limited to in-frame clones, with some not included. The profile shows about 160,000 clones, approximately 92% of them singletons. The sequenced sample was peripheral blood, obtained 28 days after the second AZD1222 dose. The receptor set was obtained from an adult who received the AZD1222 COVID-19 vaccine.

The rearrangement joins TRBV30 to TRBJ1-3; D might be TRBD1 (6 bases). The V end lost 0 bases, the J end lost 2 bases, and 11 bases lay between the germline ends. This CDR3 has 15 amino acids. CDR1 GTSNPN and CDR2 SVGIG come from the germline V gene (reference sequence). DNA for the CDR3: TGTGCCTGGAGTGTACAATCAGGGGCTGGAAACACCATATATTTT. Its protein product is CAWSVQSGAGNTIYF.

Note on this clone: The identical CDR3 is also encoded by other nucleotide sequences in the sample. This rearrangement joins TRBV19 to TRBJ2-1; 7 positions match TRBD1. J gave up 0 bases and V 6 bases, and 5 bases lay outside the gene matches. This CDR3 has 15 residues. Germline V CDR1 and CDR2: LNHDA, SQIVND (reference sequence). The CDR3 DNA follows: TGTGCCAGTAGGGCGGACAGGAGCTCCTACAATGAGCAGTTCTTC. It is translated as CASRADRSSYNEQFF.

The chain couples TRBV6-6 to TRBJ1-5; TRBD1 aligns across 8 bases. The V segment lost 5 bases and the J segment 7 bases; nucleotides outside the gene matches: 4. The CDR3 covers 13 residues. CDR1 is MNHNY and CDR2 is SVGAGI in the germline V gene (reference sequence). For the CDR3, the DNA is TGTGCCAGCAGTAAACAGGGGGGGCAGCCCCAGCATTTT. The encoded protein is CASSKQGGQPQHF.

The chain links TRBV9 to TRBJ2-2; the match to TRBD1 covers 9 bases. CDR3 length: 15 residues. CDR1 and CDR2 from the germline V gene are SGDLS and YYNGEE. V gave up 5 bases and J gave up 7 bases; unmatched junction bases: 9. DNA for the CDR3: TGTGCCAGCAGTCCCGGGACAGGGCGAGGCGGGGAGCTGTTTTTT. It codes for CASSPGTGRGGELFF.

The J gene is TRBJ2-2, the V gene TRBV10-3; 15 positions agree with TRBD2. V lost 0 bases and J lost 3; bases outside the gene matches: 2. Germline values: CDR1 ENHRY, CDR2 SYGVKD. This CDR3 is built from 18 residues. This CDR3 reads CAISESGTSGRYTGELFF. CDR3 nucleotide sequence: TGTGCCATCAGTGAGTCGGGGACTAGCGGGAGGTACACCGGGGAGCTGTTTTTT.

V usage is TRBV27 and J usage is TRBJ2-1; tentatively, D is TRBD2 (5 bases). Per the germline V gene, CDR1 is MNHEY and CDR2 is SMNVEV (reference sequence). This CDR3 has 14 residues. Trimming cost V 3 bases and J 3 bases, with 9 bases left between them. The CDR3 DNA is TGTGCCAGCAGTTTCGCGGGCCTCTACAATGAGCAGTTCTTC. Translation: CASSFAGLYNEQFF.

The chain couples TRBV25-1 to TRBJ2-5; maybe TRBD2 (6 bases). There are 17 residues in the CDR3. CDR1 MGHDK and CDR2 SYGVNS come from the germline V gene. Trimming removed 3 bases at V and 2 bases at J, with 19 bases between. The CDR3 bases are TGTGCCAGCAGTGATGGTGTGGGGGGACGGTCACAAGAGACCCAGTACTTC. Amino acids: CASSDGVGGRSQETQYF.

V gene TRBV30 combines with J gene TRBJ2-7; possible D gene TRBD2, 5 bases. The V end lost 0 bases, the J end lost 4 bases, and 13 bases lay between the germline ends. The CDR3 totals 14 residues. CDR1 and CDR2 (germline): GTSNPN, SVGIG (reference sequence). CDR3 in amino acids: CAWSVSLGEYEQYF. The CDR3 bases are TGTGCCTGGAGTGTATCACTTGGGGAGTACGAGCAGTACTTC.

This chain joins TRBV28 and TRBJ2-3; TRBD2 agrees at 9 bases. Germline CDR1 is MDHEN and CDR2 is SYDVKM. CDR3 length: 15 residues. With V trimmed by 5 bases and J by 6 bases, 9 bases remained unmatched. The CDR3 DNA is TGTGCCAGCAGTCCTCGACTAGCGGAGGATGATACGCAGTATTTT. Its translation is CASSPRLAEDDTQYF.

The chain couples TRBV9 to TRBJ1-2; unclear D gene. Germline V gives CDR1 SGDLS, CDR2 YYNGEE. Trimming took off 2 bases at V and 7 bases at J, with 18 bases between the two ends. The CDR3 totals 15 residues. This chain's CDR3 is CASSVGVGRESGYTF. In nucleotides, the CDR3 is TGTGCCAGCAGCGTGGGAGTAGGGCGTGAGTCTGGCTACACCTTC. Variable domain in full (rest from reference TRBV9 and TRBJ1-2): DSGVTQTPKHLITATGQRVTLRCSPRSGDLSVYWYQQSLDQGLQFLIQYYNGEERAKGNILERFSAQQFPDLHSELNLSSLELGDSALYFCASSVGVGRESGYTFGSGTRLTVV.

This chain connects TRBV3-1 (or the pseudogene TRBV3-2) to TRBJ2-1; D is unclear. V shed 4 bases and J shed 0 bases, with 13 bases lying between them. The germline CDR1 and CDR2 sequences are LGHDT and YNNKEL (reference sequence). The CDR3 is 16 amino acids. Here the CDR3 reads CASSLTGLSSYNEQFF. The CDR3 nucleotides are TGTGCCAGCAGCCTTACGGGTCTAAGCTCCTACAATGAGCAGTTCTTC.

The gene calls are TRBV11-2 and TRBJ2-1; 9 bases fit TRBD2. Germline lookup yields CDR1 SGHAT and CDR2 FQNNGV. CDR3 length equals 18 residues. J was trimmed by 7 bases and V by 4 bases; bases with no gene match: 17. CDR3 amino acids: CASSYRLRVSGSSNEQFF. The DNA for the CDR3 is TGTGCCAGCAGCTACCGACTACGGGTTAGCGGGAGTAGTAATGAGCAGTTCTTC. Variable domain in full (rest from reference TRBV11-2 and TRBJ2-1): EAGVAQSPRYKIIEKRQSVAFWCNPISGHATLYWYQQILGQGPKLLIQFQNNGVVDDSQLPKDRFSAERLKGVDSTLKIQPAKLEDSAVYLCASSYRLRVSGSSNEQFFGPGTRLTVL.

The chain couples TRBV6-5 to TRBJ1-2, with D perhaps TRBD1 (6 bases). The CDR3 loop spans 13 amino acids. The V and J ends lost 0 bases and 7 bases respectively, with 9 bases between them. Germline V CDR1 and CDR2: MNHEY, SVGAGI. CDR3 protein: CASSYSPGVGYTF. CDR3 in DNA: TGTGCCAGCAGTTACTCGCCAGGGGTTGGCTACACCTTC.

J is TRBJ2-1 and V is TRBV30; 9 bases map to TRBD2. The germline gives CDR1 GTSNPN, CDR2 SVGIG (reference sequence). J gave up 3 bases and V 1 base, and 10 bases lay outside the gene matches. The CDR3 is 17 amino acids. The CDR3 here is CAWSGASGNLNYNEQFF. CDR3 DNA sequence: TGTGCCTGGAGTGGAGCTAGCGGGAACCTAAACTACAATGAGCAGTTCTTC.

CDR3 in DNA: TGTGCCAGTAGGGGCCGGGACAGGGGGCAGGGTGGCTACACCTTC. It codes for CASRGRDRGQGGYTF. The J gene is TRBJ1-2, the V gene TRBV19; 12 nucleotides line up with TRBD1. The CDR3 loop spans 15 amino acids. V dropped 6 bases and J dropped 7; count of bases not matched to a gene: 9. Germline CDR1 is LNHDA and CDR2 is SQIVND (reference sequence). The whole variable domain, remainder taken from reference TRBV19 and TRBJ1-2, is DGGITQSPKYLFRKEGQNVTLSCEQNLNHDAMYWYRQDPGQGLRLIYYSQIVNDFQKGDIAEGYSVSREKKESFPLTVTSAQKNPTAFYLCASRGRDRGQGGYTFGSGTRLTVV.

This chain joins TRBV7-2 and TRBJ2-7, with 9 bases identical to TRBD2. This CDR3 has 14 amino acids. Unmatched junction bases numbered 12, after V lost 8 bases and J lost 7 bases. The germline V gene encodes CDR1 SGHTA and CDR2 FQGNSA. CDR3 bases: TGTGCCAGCGCAATAGCGGAGCTAGCGGGGGAGCAGTACTTC. Translated, it gives CASAIAELAGEQYF.

The chain's CDR3 is CASSSYPRDYEQYF. The CDR3 DNA reads TGTGCCAGCAGCTCGTATCCCCGGGACTACGAGCAGTACTTC. This sequence joins TRBV7-8 and TRBJ2-7; possible D gene TRBD2, 5 bases. The V and J ends lost 4 bases and 3 bases respectively, with 13 bases between them. The CDR3 is 14 amino acids. Germline V gene data show CDR1 as SGHVS and CDR2 as FQNEAQ.

In DNA form, the CDR3 reads TGTGCCAGCAGTTTAGGGTTCACTGAAGCTTTCTTT. It codes for CASSLGFTEAFF. This chain connects TRBV12-3 or TRBV12-4 to TRBJ1-1; D uncertain. The CDR3 is made up of 12 amino acids. V lost 1 base and J lost 4, with 4 bases in between.

The rearrangement uses TRBV20-1 and TRBJ2-7; D is unclear. This CDR3 comprises 10 residues. The V gene lost 1 base and the J gene lost 6 bases, with 4 bases spanning the gap. Germline CDR1 DFQATT, CDR2 SNEGSKA (reference sequence). The CDR3 protein is CSARGSEQYF. The CDR3, as DNA: TGCAGTGCTAGAGGCAGCGAGCAGTACTTC.

The chain joins TRBV7-9 to TRBJ2-7; 9 bases fit TRBD2. CDR3 length: 16 amino acids. Trimming took 9 bases from V and 0 from J; bases not matched to a gene: 12. Germline CDR1 SEHNR, CDR2 FQNEAQ (reference sequence). This CDR3 reads CASNGGGDSSSYEQYF. CDR3 bases: TGTGCCAGTAATGGCGGGGGGGATTCCAGCTCCTACGAGCAGTACTTC.

The J gene is TRBJ1-5, the V gene TRBV6-1; D not certain. The CDR3 loop spans 16 amino acids. V was trimmed by 1 base and J by 0 bases, leaving 10 bases between them. Germline loops: CDR1 MNHNS, CDR2 SASEGT. The CDR3 bases are TGTGCCAGCAGTGAAGAAATCGTTTATAGCAATCAGCCCCAGCATTTT. This codes for CASSEEIVYSNQPQHF.

This rearrangement joins TRBV10-3 to TRBJ2-7; 11 bases are shared with TRBD1. The germline V gene encodes CDR1 ENHRY and CDR2 SYGVKD. There are 18 residues in the CDR3. V trimming: 4 bases; J trimming: 4 bases; junction bases outside the gene matches: 15. CDR3 amino acids: CAISGPQPRTGGVYEQYF. CDR3 DNA: TGTGCCATCAGTGGCCCCCAACCGCGGACAGGGGGCGTTTACGAGCAGTACTTC.

This clone was counted a few times. This chain joins TRBV5-4 and TRBJ2-1, with D tentatively TRBD1 (6 bases). The V gene lost 4 bases and the J gene lost 8 bases, with 13 bases spanning the gap. There are 13 residues in the CDR3. In germline, CDR1 is SGHNT, CDR2 YYREEE (reference sequence). The DNA of the CDR3 is TGTGCCAGCAGCGAAGGGACACTCGATGAGCAGTTCTTC. Its translation is CASSEGTLDEQFF.

The genes are TRBV10-3 and TRBJ2-7, with D tentatively TRBD2 (5 bases). CDR1 and CDR2 (germline): ENHRY, SYGVKD. The V gene lost 4 bases and the J gene lost 4 bases, with 14 bases spanning the gap. This CDR3 has 14 amino acids. The CDR3 here is CAISGPGGEYEQYF. The CDR3 DNA reads as TGTGCCATCAGTGGCCCCGGAGGAGAGTACGAGCAGTACTTC.

This chain uses TRBV5-4 with TRBJ2-1, with 9 bases that match TRBD2. After removal of 0 bases from V and 7 bases from J, the junction contained 11 bases not matched to a gene. Germline CDR1 is SGHNT and CDR2 is YYREEE (reference sequence). The CDR3 has 17 residues. CDR3 sequence reads: CASSLAGGSGSGNEQFF. The CDR3 region has the DNA TGTGCCAGCAGCTTGGCCGGCGGTAGCGGGAGTGGAAATGAGCAGTTCTTC.

The chain joins TRBV29-1 to TRBJ1-1; D remains ambiguous. Per the germline V gene, CDR1 is SQVTM and CDR2 is ANQGSEA. The CDR3 is 11 residues long. The V and J ends lost 7 bases and 7 bases respectively, with 13 bases between them. The CDR3 DNA is TGCAGCGCTCCAGATGGAGGTGAAGCTTTCTTT. As protein: CSAPDGGEAFF.